These 30 T cell receptor beta chains were sequenced from one sample in a study of vaccination and CD4 T cells after COVID-19. Each CDR3 protein is one row after TCRdb ran MiXCR on the PCR reads. The sample lists about 18,000 distinct CDR3 sequences; roughly 60% were seen once. Sequenced here: CD4+ T cells from blood, sampled before SARS-CoV-2 vaccination. These receptors all come from a human donor who had recovered from COVID-19.

V and J are TRBV6-1 and TRBJ2-3; D not certain. This CDR3 has 13 residues. V shed 4 bases and J shed 4 bases, with 9 bases lying between them. Per the germline V gene, CDR1 is MNHNS and CDR2 is SASEGT. Here the CDR3 DNA reads TGTGCCAGCAGTGTCGAGGCGCCAGATACGCAGTATTTT. Its translation: CASSVEAPDTQYF.

This clonotype was detected a few times. The chain combines TRBV18 with TRBJ2-3; 8 nucleotides match TRBD2. V lost 7 bases to trimming and J lost 5 bases; unmatched junction nucleotides: 11. The CDR3 is 15 residues long. Per the germline V gene, CDR1 is KGHSH and CDR2 is LQKENI. This CDR3 is CASCHGREEEDTQYF. CDR3 in DNA: TGTGCCAGCTGTCACGGGCGGGAGGAGGAAGATACGCAGTATTTT.

Of note for this clonotype: The junction differs from germline at one of its ends, possibly a read error. The chain couples TRBV6-2 or TRBV6-3 to TRBJ2-7, with a weak D call TRBD2 (5 bases). CDR1 is MNHEY and CDR2 is SVGEGT in the germline V gene. The CDR3 is 16 amino acids. CDR3 region: CASSYSLQEATYGQYF. The CDR3 DNA sequence: TGTGCCAGCAGTTACTCTCTCCAGGAGGCCACCTACGGGCAGTACTTC.

This clonotype was seen a handful of times. The rearrangement joins TRBV20-1 to TRBJ1-6; D is uncertain. CDR1 is DFQATT and CDR2 is SNEGSKA in the germline V gene (reference sequence). V was pared by 0 bases and J by 9 bases, with 12 bases between. There are 14 residues in the CDR3. The CDR3 sequence: CSAREEGSRSPLHF. Written as DNA, the CDR3 is TGCAGTGCTAGAGAGGAAGGGAGTCGTTCACCCCTCCACTTT.

The rearrangement links TRBV5-1 to TRBJ2-1; D may be TRBD1 (6 bases). The CDR3 has 10 amino acids. Germline V lookup: CDR1 SGHRS, CDR2 YFSETQ. V lost 7 bases to trimming and J lost 9 bases, with 8 bases between them. The CDR3 DNA sequence: TGCGCCAGCGGCAGGGGTGAGCAGTTCTTC. Translation: CASGRGEQFF.

The V and J genes are TRBV7-9 and TRBJ2-3; possibly TRBD1 for D (5 bases). V gave up 2 bases and J gave up 3 bases, with 15 bases separating them. CDR3 length: 16 residues. Germline V CDR1 and CDR2: SEHNR, FQNEAQ (reference sequence). The CDR3 region is CASSLFDRRITDTQYF. The CDR3 coding sequence is TGTGCCAGCAGCTTATTTGACAGACGAATAACAGATACGCAGTATTTT.

This chain links TRBV10-1 with TRBJ2-3; TRBD1 might be the D (5 bases). Germline V gene data show CDR1 as WNHNN and CDR2 as SYGVQD (reference sequence). Trimming cost V 6 bases and J 0 bases, with 13 bases left between them. The CDR3 totals 15 residues. CDR3 region: CASSLQGLSTDTQYF. Here the CDR3 DNA reads TGCGCCAGCAGCCTCCAGGGATTGAGCACAGATACGCAGTATTTT.

The rearrangement links TRBV20-1 to TRBJ2-1; D not certain. Trimming left V 1 base short and J 2 bases short, with 18 bases between. Germline CDR1 is DFQATT and CDR2 is SNEGSKA (reference sequence). This CDR3 region has 17 residues. CDR3 sequence: CSARGISPGITYNEQFF. The CDR3 bases are TGCAGTGCTAGAGGGATTAGCCCAGGAATCACCTACAATGAGCAGTTCTTC.

This chain connects TRBV7-2 to TRBJ2-1; the D gene is possibly TRBD2 (5 bases). Germline V gene lookup returns CDR1 SGHTA and CDR2 FQGNSA. Trimming pared 4 bases from V and 9 bases from J, leaving 13 bases between. The CDR3 is 13 residues long. The CDR3 spells CASSYRPSGEQFF. CDR3 bases: TGTGCCAGCAGCTACCGTCCCAGCGGTGAGCAGTTCTTC.

This chain links TRBV7-3 with TRBJ2-2; tentatively, D is TRBD2 (6 bases). CDR1 and CDR2 (germline): SGHTA, FQGTGA. Trimming pared 0 bases from V and 6 bases from J, leaving 8 bases between. The CDR3 consists of 14 residues. The CDR3 protein is CASSLTREAGELFF. As DNA, the CDR3 is TGTGCCAGCAGCTTAACTAGGGAGGCCGGGGAGCTGTTTTTT.

The CDR3 is CASSYWVSSYNEQFF. CDR3 in DNA: TGTGCCAGCAGTTACTGGGTGAGCTCCTACAATGAGCAGTTCTTC. The chain joins TRBV6-5 to TRBJ2-1, with no clear D. Germline CDR1 is MNHEY and CDR2 is SVGAGI. Trimming removed 1 base from V and 0 bases from J, with 7 bases in between. The CDR3 covers 15 residues.

DNA of the CDR3: TGTGCCAGCATGAGGGGCGGGCCTCCGAGCAGTACGCAGTATTTT. Translation gives CASMRGGPPSSTQYF. The rearrangement links TRBV6-1 to TRBJ2-3; D might be TRBD1 or TRBD2, each matching 5 bases. V dropped 7 bases and J dropped 8 bases, with 22 bases sitting between them. The length of the CDR3 is 15 residues. Germline loops: CDR1 MNHNS, CDR2 SASEGT.

This clonotype was detected only a few times. The chain uses TRBV7-8 and TRBJ2-2, with D unclear. The CDR3 is 14 amino acids. Trimming took off 7 bases at V and 5 bases at J, with 14 bases between the two ends. CDR1 and CDR2 (germline): SGHVS, FQNEAQ. CDR3 coding DNA: TGTGCCAGCAAAATTCGTCCCGCGACCGGGGAGCTGTTTTTT. This gives the protein CASKIRPATGELFF.

This clonotype was seen more than once but under ten times. V and J are TRBV2 and TRBJ2-5; D call uncertain. CDR3 length equals 11 residues. V was pared by 6 bases and J by 2 bases, with 4 bases between. The V gene's germline CDR1 is SNHLY and CDR2 FYNNEI. The CDR3: CASSRQETQYF. The CDR3 bases are TGTGCCAGCAGCCGACAAGAGACCCAGTACTTC. The whole variable domain, remainder taken from reference TRBV2 and TRBJ2-5, is EPEVTQTPSHQVTQMGQEVILRCVPISNHLYFYWYRQILGQKVEFLVSFYNNEISEKSEIFDDQFSVERPDGSNFTLKIRSTKLEDSAMYFCASSRQETQYFGPGTRLLVL.

The chain carries TRBV5-1 and TRBJ1-2; possible D gene TRBD1, 6 bases. CDR1 and CDR2 (germline): SGHRS, YFSETQ. This CDR3 has 13 residues. V lost 4 bases, J lost 8 bases, and 15 bases lay in between. CDR3 sequence reads: CASSTGTAQGYTF. The DNA of the CDR3 is TGCGCCAGCAGCACAGGGACGGCCCAAGGCTACACCTTC.

CDR3: CATSRDRRGATSTDTQYF. The CDR3 region has the DNA TGTGCCACCAGCAGGGATAGGAGGGGGGCCACTAGCACAGATACGCAGTATTTT. This chain uses TRBV15 with TRBJ2-3, with D possibly called TRBD1 or TRBD2 (6 bases each). CDR3 size: 18 residues. CDR1 and CDR2 (germline): LNHNV, YYDKDF (reference sequence). Trimming took 3 bases from V and 0 from J, leaving 19 bases between them.

The chain carries TRBV20-1 and TRBJ1-6; tentatively, D is TRBD1 (6 bases). The CDR3 has 16 amino acids. V shed 2 bases and J shed 5 bases, with 16 bases lying between them. Germline V gene sequence: CDR1 DFQATT, CDR2 SNEGSKA (reference sequence). CDR3 loop: CSARFRGAPNNSPLHF. The CDR3 DNA follows: TGCAGTGCTAGATTCAGGGGCGCCCCAAATAATTCACCCCTCCACTTT.

This chain connects TRBV20-1 to TRBJ2-1; weak D call: TRBD2 (7 bases). Trimming took 2 bases from V and 3 from J, leaving 14 bases between them. The germline CDR1 and CDR2 sequences are DFQATT and SNEGSKA (reference sequence). The CDR3 covers 15 residues. This CDR3 reads CSARRRRGLYNEQFF. The CDR3 DNA sequence: TGCAGTGCTAGAAGACGGCGGGGGCTCTACAATGAGCAGTTCTTC.

This sequence joins TRBV20-1 and TRBJ2-1; 14 nucleotides agree with TRBD2. Germline V lookup: CDR1 DFQATT, CDR2 SNEGSKA (reference sequence). The CDR3 covers 15 residues. The junction had 7 bases not matched to a gene; V was cut back by 4 bases and J by 8 bases. CDR3 amino acids: CSAKSGLAGVDEQFF. The CDR3 region has the DNA TGCAGTGCTAAATCGGGACTAGCGGGAGTCGATGAGCAGTTCTTC.

This clonotype showed up just a few times. The rearrangement links TRBV20-1 to TRBJ2-3, with unresolved D. This CDR3 has 12 residues. Trimming removed 5 bases at V and 4 bases at J, with 10 bases between. Germline CDR1 is DFQATT and CDR2 is SNEGSKA (reference sequence). CDR3 sequence (DNA): TGCAGTGCTCGGCGGTATCCAGATACGCAGTATTTT. It is translated as CSARRYPDTQYF.

This clonotype appeared a single time. This rearrangement joins TRBV2 to TRBJ1-1, with 7 bases aligning to TRBD1. V dropped 7 bases and J dropped 1; count of bases not matched to a gene: 3. CDR1 is SNHLY, CDR2 FYNNEI, per germline. The CDR3 extends over 13 amino acids. The DNA for the CDR3 is TGTGCCAGCATTCGGACAGGGAACACTGAAGCTTTCTTT. The encoded protein is CASIRTGNTEAFF.

The chain is built from TRBV20-1 and TRBJ2-7; the match to TRBD2 covers 7 bases. The germline gives CDR1 DFQATT, CDR2 SNEGSKA (reference sequence). The junction had 16 bases not matched to a gene; V was cut back by 8 bases and J by 6 bases. The CDR3 length is 14 residues. The CDR3 spells CSSHRASGTSEQYF. In DNA form, the CDR3 reads TGCAGTTCCCACCGGGCTAGCGGTACCTCCGAGCAGTACTTC.

This clonotype was counted only a few times. The V call is TRBV20-1, the J call TRBJ2-3; TRBD2 matches at 8 bases. The CDR3 covers 13 residues. Germline V gene lookup returns CDR1 DFQATT and CDR2 SNEGSKA (reference sequence). V shed 6 bases and J 2 bases; nucleotides not matched to a gene: 4. Here the CDR3 reads CSATGLVTDTQYF. In nucleotides, the CDR3 is TGCAGTGCAACGGGACTAGTCACAGATACGCAGTATTTT.

The genes are TRBV6-2 or TRBV6-3 and TRBJ2-3, with TRBD1 matching over 7 bases. This CDR3 region has 17 residues. V trimming: 0 bases; J trimming: 7 bases; junction bases outside the gene matches: 13. CDR1 MNHEY and CDR2 SVGEGT come from the germline V gene. Written as DNA, the CDR3 is TGTGCCAGCAGTTACTCGACCTGGCAGGGGGTAATCAATACGCAGTATTTT. It specifies CASSYSTWQGVINTQYF.

The chain couples TRBV28 to TRBJ2-1, with D unclear. CDR3 length equals 14 residues. Germline values: CDR1 MDHEN, CDR2 SYDVKM. The V gene lost 6 bases and the J gene lost 2 bases, with 11 bases spanning the gap. The chain's CDR3 is CASSPSMTYNEQFF. CDR3 nucleotide sequence: TGTGCCAGCAGCCCCTCTATGACCTACAATGAGCAGTTCTTC.

CDR3 residues: CSVRTGRDQPQHF. Here the CDR3 DNA reads TGCAGCGTTCGGACAGGGAGGGATCAGCCCCAGCATTTT. The chain has TRBV29-1 and TRBJ1-5; 8 nucleotides line up with TRBD1. There are 13 residues in the CDR3. V shed 5 bases and J 5 bases; nucleotides not matched to a gene: 5. The germline V gene encodes CDR1 SQVTM and CDR2 ANQGSEA. Filled out from reference TRBV29-1 and TRBJ1-5, the complete variable domain reads SAVISQKPSRDICQRGTSLTIQCQVDSQVTMMFWYRQQPGQSLTLIATANQGSEATYESGFVIDKFPISRPNLTFSTLTVSNMSPEDSSIYLCSVRTGRDQPQHFGDGTRLSIL.

The rearrangement links TRBV24-1 to TRBJ2-5; 7 positions agree with TRBD1. The V gene end was trimmed by 4 bases and the J gene end by 3 bases; junction bases not matched to a gene: 4. This CDR3 has 14 residues. Germline CDR1 and CDR2: KGHDR and SFDVKD. The CDR3 DNA reads as TGTGCCACCAGTGAACCGACAGGGAAAGAGACCCAGTACTTC. Amino acid sequence: CATSEPTGKETQYF.

The chain is built from TRBV20-1 and TRBJ2-7; 8 positions agree with TRBD2. Germline V CDR1 and CDR2: DFQATT, SNEGSKA (reference sequence). The ends lost 3 bases at V and 0 bases at J; junction bases unmatched: 7. The CDR3 consists of 15 residues. In DNA, the CDR3 is TGCAGTGCTAGCCGAATCGGGACTAGCTCCTACGAGCAGTACTTC. This codes for CSASRIGTSSYEQYF.

This clonotype has more than one count but fewer than ten. V is TRBV10-3 and J is TRBJ2-3, with TRBD1 identical over 7 bases. The ends lost 2 bases at V and 0 bases at J; junction bases unmatched: 2. Germline CDR1 ENHRY, CDR2 SYGVKD. CDR3 length equals 15 residues. The CDR3 DNA reads as TGTGCCATCAGTGAGGACAGGGCAAGCACAGATACGCAGTATTTT. Encoded protein: CAISEDRASTDTQYF.

This clonotype was detected a few times. The chain employs TRBV20-1 and TRBJ2-4; 8 bases map to TRBD1. With 6 bases clipped from V and 1 base from J, the junction kept 11 bases outside the gene matches. Germline CDR1 DFQATT, CDR2 SNEGSKA (reference sequence). The CDR3 covers 16 residues. CDR3: CSAEAQGAGAKNIQYF. The CDR3 DNA is TGCAGTGCCGAAGCCCAGGGGGCGGGGGCCAAAAACATTCAGTACTTC.